One sample yielded the 14 T cell receptor beta chains listed below, sequenced in a study of OX40 agonist ivuxolimab in advanced cancers. Assay used: immunoSEQ multiplex PCR; TCRdb lists only in-frame clones, some missing. The sample yields 40,000 to 45,000 clones, about four fifths seen once. The sequencing here drew on CD4+ or CD8+ T cells sorted from blood, taken in a trial of the OX40 agonist ivuxolimab. The receptors derive from an adult with an advanced solid tumor such as melanoma, head and neck, liver or kidney cancer.

The chain couples TRBV14 to TRBJ2-5; no clear D. CDR1 and CDR2 (germline): SGHDN, FVKESK. Trimming took 4 bases from V and 4 from J, leaving 10 bases between them. There are 13 residues in the CDR3. The CDR3 is CASSLGWRETQYF. The CDR3 region has the DNA TGTGCCAGCAGCCTAGGGTGGCGAGAGACCCAGTACTTC.

This chain links TRBV14 with TRBJ2-2, with TRBD2 as a possible D gene (6 bases). Germline V lookup: CDR1 SGHDN, CDR2 FVKESK. V shed 4 bases and J shed 10 bases, with 19 bases lying between them. This CDR3 has 15 residues. The CDR3 reads CASSLGGTSRAELFF. The CDR3 DNA is TGTGCCAGCAGCCTGGGAGGTACTAGCCGCGCGGAGCTGTTTTTT.

The genes are TRBV7-2 and TRBJ2-3, with a weak D call TRBD2 (6 bases). V gave up 0 bases and J gave up 3 bases, with 13 bases separating them. This CDR3 has 16 amino acids. Germline loops: CDR1 SGHTA, CDR2 FQGNSA. DNA of the CDR3: TGTGCCAGCAGCTTAGCGCTTGTTGGGGGGACAGATACGCAGTATTTT. Translating gives CASSLALVGGTDTQYF.

The rearrangement links TRBV21-1 to TRBJ1-1. TRBV21-1 is classified as a pseudogene. The CDR3 length is 14 residues. CDR3 DNA: TGTGCCAGCAGCAAGGCAGGGGGGGACACTGAAGCTTTCTTT. Its translation: CASSKAGGDTEAFF.

The chain couples TRBV28 to TRBJ2-1; 9 bases are a match to TRBD2. Germline CDR1 reads MDHEN; CDR2 reads SYDVKM. The CDR3 is 16 amino acids. Losses at the gene ends were 2 bases for V and 4 bases for J; bases not matched to a gene: 6. CDR3 bases: TGTGCCAGCAGTTTAAATAGCGGGGGACCGTACAATGAGCAGTTCTTC. As protein: CASSLNSGGPYNEQFF.

V is TRBV5-1 and J is TRBJ1-1, with 8 bases matching TRBD1. Looked up from germline, CDR1 is SGHRS and CDR2 is YFSETQ. This CDR3 region has 15 residues. V was clipped by 4 bases and J by 3 bases; unmatched bases: 8. CDR3 nucleotide sequence: TGCGCCAGCAGCGTTCAATTCAGGGGGCACACTGAAGCTTTCTTT. It encodes CASSVQFRGHTEAFF.

The chain links TRBV28 to TRBJ1-2; a possible D gene is TRBD1 (5 bases). CDR3 size: 14 residues. Germline CDR1 is MDHEN and CDR2 is SYDVKM. V was pared by 5 bases and J by 4 bases, with 14 bases between. CDR3 amino acids: CASSDPGRAYGYTF. The CDR3 DNA sequence: TGTGCCAGCAGTGACCCGGGACGGGCCTATGGCTACACCTTC.

The chain carries TRBV7-9 and TRBJ2-7; D is unclear. Trimming left V 1 base short and J 4 bases short, with 11 bases between. Germline CDR1 reads SEHNR; CDR2 reads FQNEAQ (reference sequence). This CDR3 region has 14 residues. CDR3 amino acids: CASSLDLSLYEQYF. DNA of the CDR3: TGTGCCAGCAGCTTAGATTTGTCCTTATACGAGCAGTACTTC.

The chain uses TRBV6-4 and TRBJ1-5; D perhaps matches TRBD1 (6 bases). The length of the CDR3 is 13 residues. The germline V and J ends were trimmed by 4 bases and 7 bases, with 11 bases remaining between them. CDR1 is MRHNA and CDR2 is SNTAGT in the germline V gene. The CDR3 here is CASSVGAGQPQHF. CDR3 bases: TGTGCCAGCAGTGTGGGGGCGGGCCAGCCCCAGCATTTT.

This chain joins TRBV2 and TRBJ2-7; D not resolved. The germline V and J ends were trimmed by 5 bases and 6 bases, with 20 bases remaining between them. Germline V gene data show CDR1 as SNHLY and CDR2 as FYNNEI. The CDR3 is made up of 15 amino acids. CDR3: CASSIRQGEVGEQYF. In DNA, the CDR3 is TGTGCCAGCAGTATTCGGCAAGGCGAAGTTGGCGAGCAGTACTTC.

The chain combines TRBV11-2 with TRBJ2-7; 11 bases are a match to TRBD2. The germline V gene has CDR1 SGHAT and CDR2 FQNNGV. CDR3 length equals 18 residues. V was pared by 5 bases and J by 3 bases, with 15 bases of the junction left unmatched. CDR3 sequence: CASSIVVGSGRAGYEQYF. In DNA form, the CDR3 reads TGTGCCAGCAGCATCGTAGTGGGTAGCGGGAGGGCTGGCTACGAGCAGTACTTC.

This sequence joins TRBV6-5 and TRBJ1-2; D not resolved. V was trimmed by 2 bases and J by 2 bases, leaving 6 bases between them. Germline CDR1 and CDR2: MNHEY and SVGAGI. This CDR3 region has 13 residues. The CDR3 DNA reads TGTGCCAGCAGTTACAGGGTAAACTATGGCTACACCTTC. Translating gives CASSYRVNYGYTF.

The genes are TRBV7-9 and TRBJ1-1; 8 positions agree with TRBD1. CDR1 and CDR2 (germline): SEHNR, FQNEAQ (reference sequence). V lost 3 bases and J lost 0; bases outside the gene matches: 0. CDR3 size: 14 residues. CDR3 protein: CASSLGQVNTEAFF. The CDR3 nucleotides are TGTGCCAGCAGCTTGGGACAGGTGAACACTGAAGCTTTCTTT.

The V call is TRBV2, the J call TRBJ2-3; no clear D gene. V lost 1 base to trimming and J lost 4 bases, with 9 bases between them. Per the germline V gene, CDR1 is SNHLY and CDR2 is FYNNEI. CDR3 length equals 14 residues. The CDR3 bases are TGTGCCAGCAGTGAAGGTAATGGGCCAGATACGCAGTATTTT. Translating it yields CASSEGNGPDTQYF.